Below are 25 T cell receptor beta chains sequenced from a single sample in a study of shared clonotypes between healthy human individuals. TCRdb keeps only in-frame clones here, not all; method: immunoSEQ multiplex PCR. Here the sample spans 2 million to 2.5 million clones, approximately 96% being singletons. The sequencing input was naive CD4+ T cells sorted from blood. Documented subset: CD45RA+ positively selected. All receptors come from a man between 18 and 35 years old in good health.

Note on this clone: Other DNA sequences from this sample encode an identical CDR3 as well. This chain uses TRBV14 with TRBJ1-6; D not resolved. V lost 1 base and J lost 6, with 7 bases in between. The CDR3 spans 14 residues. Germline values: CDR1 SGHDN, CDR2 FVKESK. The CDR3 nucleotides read TGTGCCAGCAGCCAAGTCGGCGCTAATTCACCCCTCCACTTT. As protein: CASSQVGANSPLHF.

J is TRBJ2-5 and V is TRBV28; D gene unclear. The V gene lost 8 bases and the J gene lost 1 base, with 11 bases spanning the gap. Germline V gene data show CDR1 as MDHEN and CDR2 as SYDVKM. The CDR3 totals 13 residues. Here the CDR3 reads CASFGGSQETQYF. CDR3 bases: TGTGCCAGCTTCGGTGGGTCCCAAGAGACCCAGTACTTC.

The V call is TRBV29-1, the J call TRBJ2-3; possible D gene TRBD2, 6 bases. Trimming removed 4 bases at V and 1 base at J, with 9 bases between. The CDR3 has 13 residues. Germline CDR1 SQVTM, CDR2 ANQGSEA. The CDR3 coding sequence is TGCAGCGTTGTCTGGGGGGGCACAGATACGCAGTATTTT. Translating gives CSVVWGGTDTQYF.

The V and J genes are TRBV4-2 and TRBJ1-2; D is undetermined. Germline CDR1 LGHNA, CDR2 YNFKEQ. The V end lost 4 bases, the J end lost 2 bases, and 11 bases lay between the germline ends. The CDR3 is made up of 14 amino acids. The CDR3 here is CASSLTGENYGYTF. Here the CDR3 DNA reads TGTGCCAGCAGCCTGACGGGTGAAAACTATGGCTACACCTTC.

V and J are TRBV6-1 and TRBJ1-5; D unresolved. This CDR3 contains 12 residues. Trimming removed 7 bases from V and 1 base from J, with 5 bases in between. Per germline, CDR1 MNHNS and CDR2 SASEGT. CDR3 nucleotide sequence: TGTGCCAGCACCCAGAGCAATCAGCCCCAGCATTTT. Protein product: CASTQSNQPQHF.

As DNA, the CDR3 is TGTGCCAGTAGTATGGTAGGGACAGGGGAGACCCAGTACTTC. Translation: CASSMVGTGETQYF. The chain carries TRBV19 and TRBJ2-5; 9 nucleotides align to TRBD1. In germline, CDR1 is LNHDA, CDR2 SQIVND (reference sequence). V gave up 3 bases and J gave up 5 bases; unmatched junction bases: 4. The CDR3 is 14 amino acids.

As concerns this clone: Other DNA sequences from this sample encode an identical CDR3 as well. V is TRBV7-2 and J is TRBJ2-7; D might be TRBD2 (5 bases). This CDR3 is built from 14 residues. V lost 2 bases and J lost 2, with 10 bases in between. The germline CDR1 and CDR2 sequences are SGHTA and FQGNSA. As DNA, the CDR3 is TGTGCCAGCAGCTTAAAAACCGGGGCCTACGAGCAGTACTTC. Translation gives CASSLKTGAYEQYF.

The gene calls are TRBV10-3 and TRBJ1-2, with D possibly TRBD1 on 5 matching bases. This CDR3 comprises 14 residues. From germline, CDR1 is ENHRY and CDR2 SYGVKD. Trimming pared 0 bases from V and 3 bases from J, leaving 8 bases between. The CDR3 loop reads CAISESLGDYGYTF. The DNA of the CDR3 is TGTGCCATCAGTGAGTCGCTGGGGGACTATGGCTACACCTTC.

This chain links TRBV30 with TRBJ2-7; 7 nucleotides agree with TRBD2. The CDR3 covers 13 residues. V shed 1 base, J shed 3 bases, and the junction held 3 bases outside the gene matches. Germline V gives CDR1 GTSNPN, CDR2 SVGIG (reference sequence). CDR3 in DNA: TGTGCCTGGAGTGGTGCGGGAGTCTACGAGCAGTACTTC. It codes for CAWSGAGVYEQYF.

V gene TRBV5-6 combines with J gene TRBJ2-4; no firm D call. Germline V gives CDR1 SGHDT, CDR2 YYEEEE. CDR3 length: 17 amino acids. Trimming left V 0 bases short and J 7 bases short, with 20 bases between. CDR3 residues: CASSLVRYSGRSNIQYF. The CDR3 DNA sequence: TGTGCCAGCAGCTTGGTCAGGTACTCGGGCAGATCGAACATTCAGTACTTC. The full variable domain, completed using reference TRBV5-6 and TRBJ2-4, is DAGVTQSPTHLIKTRGQQVTLRCSPKSGHDTVSWYQQALGQGPQFIFQYYEEEERQRGNFPDRFSGHQFPNYSSELNVNALLLGDSALYLCASSLVRYSGRSNIQYFGAGTRLSVL.

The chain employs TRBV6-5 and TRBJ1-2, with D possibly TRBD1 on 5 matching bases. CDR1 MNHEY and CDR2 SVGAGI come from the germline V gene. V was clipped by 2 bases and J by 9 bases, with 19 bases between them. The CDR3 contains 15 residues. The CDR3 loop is CASSYSGTISESYTF. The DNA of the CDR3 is TGTGCCAGCAGTTACAGTGGGACGATAAGCGAAAGCTACACCTTC.

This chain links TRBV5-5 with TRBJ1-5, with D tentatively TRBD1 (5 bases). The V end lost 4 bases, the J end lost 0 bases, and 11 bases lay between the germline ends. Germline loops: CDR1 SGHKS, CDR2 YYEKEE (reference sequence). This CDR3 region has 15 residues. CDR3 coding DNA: TGTGCCAGCAGCCCGACAGACCGTAGCAATCAGCCCCAGCATTTT. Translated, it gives CASSPTDRSNQPQHF.

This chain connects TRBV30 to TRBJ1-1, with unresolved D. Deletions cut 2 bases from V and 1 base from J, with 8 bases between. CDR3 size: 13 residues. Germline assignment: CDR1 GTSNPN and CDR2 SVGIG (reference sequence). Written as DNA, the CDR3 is TGTGCCTGGAGTCTGTCACCGAACACTGAAGCTTTCTTT. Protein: CAWSLSPNTEAFF.

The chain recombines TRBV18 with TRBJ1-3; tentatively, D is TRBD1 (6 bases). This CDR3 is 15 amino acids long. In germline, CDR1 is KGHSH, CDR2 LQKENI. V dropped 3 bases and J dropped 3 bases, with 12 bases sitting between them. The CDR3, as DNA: TGTGCCAGCTCACCGTTACAGGGATATGGAAACACCATATATTTT. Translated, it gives CASSPLQGYGNTIYF. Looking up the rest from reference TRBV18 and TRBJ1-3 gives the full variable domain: NAGVMQNPRHLVRRRGQEARLRCSPMKGHSHVYWYRQLPEEGLKFMVYLQKENIIDESGMPKERFSAEFPKEGPSILRIQQVVRGDSAAYFCASSPLQGYGNTIYFGEGSWLTVV.

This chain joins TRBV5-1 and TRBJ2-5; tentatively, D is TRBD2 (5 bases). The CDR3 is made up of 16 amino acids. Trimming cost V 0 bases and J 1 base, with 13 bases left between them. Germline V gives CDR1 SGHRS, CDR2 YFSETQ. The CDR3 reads CASSLGTGNIQETQYF. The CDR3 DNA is TGCGCCAGCAGCTTGGGGACGGGGAATATCCAAGAGACCCAGTACTTC.

The CDR3 is CASSIARAKGQPQHF. Written as DNA, the CDR3 is TGTGCCAGTAGTATAGCTCGGGCTAAGGGTCAGCCCCAGCATTTT. The rearrangement links TRBV19 to TRBJ1-5; the D is unclear. The CDR3 spans 15 residues. Trimming left V 1 base short and J 6 bases short, with 13 bases between. Germline V gene lookup returns CDR1 LNHDA and CDR2 SQIVND (reference sequence).

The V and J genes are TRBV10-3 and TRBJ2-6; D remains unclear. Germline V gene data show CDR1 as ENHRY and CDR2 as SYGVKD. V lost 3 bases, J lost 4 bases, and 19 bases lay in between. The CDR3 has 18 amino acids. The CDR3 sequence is CAISDIGSVPRGANVLTF. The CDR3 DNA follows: TGTGCCATCAGTGACATCGGGTCAGTTCCGAGGGGGGCCAACGTCCTGACTTTC.

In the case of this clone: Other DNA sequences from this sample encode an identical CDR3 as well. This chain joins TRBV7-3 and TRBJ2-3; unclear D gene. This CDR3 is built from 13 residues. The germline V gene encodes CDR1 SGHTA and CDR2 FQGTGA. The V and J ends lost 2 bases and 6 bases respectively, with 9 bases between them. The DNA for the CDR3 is TGTGCCAGCAGCTTAGGGCGAGGTGATACGCAGTATTTT. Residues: CASSLGRGDTQYF.

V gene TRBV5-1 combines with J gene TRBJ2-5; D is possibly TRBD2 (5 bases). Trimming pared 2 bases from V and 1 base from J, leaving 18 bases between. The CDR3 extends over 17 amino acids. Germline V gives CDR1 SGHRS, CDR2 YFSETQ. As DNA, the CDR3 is TGCGCCAGCAGCTTTGTGGCGGGCACCAGCATCCAAGAGACCCAGTACTTC. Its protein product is CASSFVAGTSIQETQYF.

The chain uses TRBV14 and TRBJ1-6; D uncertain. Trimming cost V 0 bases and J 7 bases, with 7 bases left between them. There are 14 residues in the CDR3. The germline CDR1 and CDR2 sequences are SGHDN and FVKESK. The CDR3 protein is CASSQEPHNSPLHF. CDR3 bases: TGTGCCAGCAGCCAAGAACCGCACAATTCACCCCTCCACTTT.

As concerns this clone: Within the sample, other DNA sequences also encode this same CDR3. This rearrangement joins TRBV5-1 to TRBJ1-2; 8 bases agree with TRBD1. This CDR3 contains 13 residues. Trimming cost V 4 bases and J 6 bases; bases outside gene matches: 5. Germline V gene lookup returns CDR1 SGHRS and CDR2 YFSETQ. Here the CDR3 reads CASSPGQGDGYTF. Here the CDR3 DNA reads TGCGCCAGCAGCCCTGGACAGGGCGATGGCTACACCTTC.

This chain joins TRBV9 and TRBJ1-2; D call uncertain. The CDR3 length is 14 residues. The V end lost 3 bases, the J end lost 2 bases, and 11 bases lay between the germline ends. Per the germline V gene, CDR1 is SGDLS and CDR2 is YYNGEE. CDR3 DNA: TGTGCCAGCAGCGAGTCCAGTAAAAACTATGGCTACACCTTC. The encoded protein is CASSESSKNYGYTF.

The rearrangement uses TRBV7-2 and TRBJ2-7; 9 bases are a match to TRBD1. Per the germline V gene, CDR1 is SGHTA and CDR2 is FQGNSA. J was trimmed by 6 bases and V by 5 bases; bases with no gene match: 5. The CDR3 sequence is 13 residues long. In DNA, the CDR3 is TGTGCCAGCAGCCGACAGGGGGTGATCGAGCAGTACTTC. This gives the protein CASSRQGVIEQYF.

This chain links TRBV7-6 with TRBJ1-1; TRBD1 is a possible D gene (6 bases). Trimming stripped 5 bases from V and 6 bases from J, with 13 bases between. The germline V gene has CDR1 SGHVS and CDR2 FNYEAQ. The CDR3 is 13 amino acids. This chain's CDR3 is CASSTYRDAEAFF. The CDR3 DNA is TGTGCCAGCAGCACCTACAGGGACGCTGAAGCTTTCTTT. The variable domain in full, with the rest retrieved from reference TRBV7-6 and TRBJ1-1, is GAGVSQSPRYKVTKRGQDVALRCDPISGHVSLYWYRQALGQGPEFLTYFNYEAQQDKSGLPNDRFSAERPEGSISTLTIQRTEQRDSAMYRCASSTYRDAEAFFGQGTRLTVV.

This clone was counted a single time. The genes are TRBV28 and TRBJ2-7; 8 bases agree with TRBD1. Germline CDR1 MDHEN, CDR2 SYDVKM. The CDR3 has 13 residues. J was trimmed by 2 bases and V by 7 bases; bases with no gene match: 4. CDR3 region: CASTWDRPYEQYF. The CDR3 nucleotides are TGTGCCAGCACCTGGGACAGGCCCTACGAGCAGTACTTC.